This TCR beta chain was recorded in a study of shared clonotypes between healthy human individuals. TCRdb's table, derived via immunoSEQ multiplex PCR, lists solely in-frame clones and lacks some. The sample carries approximately 460,000 clones, approximately 71% recorded once. Those who donated, Caucasian adults without exception, all lived in Nashville, Tennessee. Without sorting, samples used about 90 million PBMCs for genomic DNA. With respect to this clone: Its antigen is still unknown.

CDR1 MNHEY and CDR2 SVGAGI come from the germline V gene. CDR3 length: 15 amino acids. J gave up 5 bases and V 2 bases, and 4 bases lay outside the gene matches. The study's findings and limits: Sampling included only blood; tissue repertoires likely differ.

This TCR came from a woman in her 40s in good health. Some clones in this sample may be carry-over from other donors' samples. The material sequenced was PBMCs. V and J are TRBV6-5 and TRBJ2-1; TRBD1 agrees at 9 bases. The CDR3 protein is CASSYAGQGHNEQFF. CDR3 nucleotides: TGTGCCAGCAGTTACGCCGGACAGGGGCACAATGAGCAGTTCTTC.